This paragraph reports one T cell receptor (beta chain). Its target is not known. Clones were read by immunoSEQ multiplex PCR, and TCRdb kept only the in-frame ones, dropping some. The table lists approximately 14,000 clones, approximately 61% of them singletons. Intraepithelial lymphocytes and lamina propria lymphocytes were released through processing of graft tissue. The data originate from a study of graft-versus-host responses after intestinal transplantation. Study-level information: The transplants performed in recipients were multivisceral, liver-intestinal, or isolated intestinal. Among the recipients, all got anti-thymocyte globulin induction and then tacrolimus and steroids for around 3 years. Broader study findings: Investigators detected GvH clones in recipient marrow, with some emerging earlier in ileum or blood. Researchers found peak circulating GvH clone levels linked to early post-transplant HvG declines.

The CDR3 runs to 16 residues. Germline V gene lookup returns CDR1 LGHNA and CDR2 YNFKEQ. With 0 bases clipped from V and 4 bases from J, the junction kept 5 bases outside the gene matches. This material consisted of ileum tissue, taken roughly 720 days after intestinal transplantation. The chain employs TRBV4-2 and TRBJ2-1, with TRBD2 identical over 8 bases. The TCR sequence derives from a human patient who received an intestinal transplant, so some T cells may come from the graft donor. The DNA of the CDR3 is TGTGCCAGCAGCCAAGAAGGAGCGGGGGATTACAATGAGCAGTTCTTC. It encodes CASSQEGAGDYNEQFF.